A selection of T cell receptor beta chains follows, all from one sample in a study of T cell repertoires in cytomegalovirus infection. MiXCR, applied by TCRdb to the reads, yields one record per CDR3 protein. Here the sample spans around 310,000 distinct CDR3 sequences, roughly 15% being singletons. The sequenced material came from PBMCs. The source is a human donor in good health (CMV status not recorded). Some clones in this sample may be carry-over from other donors' samples. Each CDR3 is given with its conserved first and last residue. Each record gives: clone size, V gene, J gene, CDR3 length, D gene, CDR3 protein, CDR3 DNA. D genes are given only for firm matches. Rows may omit the clone size; those that give it use once, few, many or a size class.

>NA|TRBV7-9|TRBJ2-1|15|NA
CASSLGGDPYNEQFF
TGTGCCAGCAGCTTAGGAGGTGACCCCTACAATGAGCAGTTCTTC
>few|TRBV12-3/TRBV12-4|TRBJ2-5|14|NA
CASSLGQVRETQYF
TGTGCCAGCAGTTTGGGGCAGGTCCGGGAGACCCAGTACTTC
>NA|TRBV5-5|TRBJ2-4|15|NA
CASSLEGGTKNIQYF
TGTGCCAGCAGCTTGGAAGGGGGTACCAAAAACATTCAGTACTTC
>many|TRBV20-1|TRBJ1-5|15|TRBD1
CSAAEAGGGNQPQHF
TGCAGTGCCGCCGAAGCAGGGGGAGGGAATCAGCCCCAGCATTTT
>NA|TRBV5-6|TRBJ1-1|18|TRBD1
CASSLFQTGVREDTEAFF
TGTGCCAGCAGCTTGTTCCAAACAGGGGTAAGGGAAGACACTGAAGCTTTCTTT
>NA|TRBV6-5|TRBJ1-1|18|NA
CASSPPRGVRDWNTEAFF
TGTGCCAGCAGTCCCCCCCGGGGAGTCCGTGATTGGAACACTGAAGCTTTCTTT
>NA|TRBV6-6|TRBJ1-4|16|TRBD1
CASSYSTGQGNEKLFF
TGTGCCAGCAGTTACTCGACGGGACAGGGGAATGAAAAACTGTTTTTT
>NA|TRBV20-1|TRBJ1-5|14|TRBD1
CSAPTGGGNQPQHF
TGCAGTGCCCCGACAGGGGGTGGCAATCAGCCCCAGCATTTT
>NA|TRBV4-1|TRBJ2-2|15|TRBD1
CASSLRQGAGGELFF
TGCGCCAGCAGCCTCCGACAGGGGGCTGGCGGGGAGCTGTTTTTT
>NA|TRBV19|TRBJ2-1|16|NA
CASSRLGDHSYNEQFF
TGTGCCAGTAGTCGCCTGGGGGATCACTCCTACAATGAGCAGTTCTTC
>NA|TRBV28|TRBJ2-7|14|NA
CASSHTGGTYEQYF
TGTGCCAGCAGTCATACAGGAGGGACCTACGAGCAGTACTTC
>NA|TRBV15|TRBJ2-7|15|NA
CATSRDLRGLYEQYF
TGTGCCACCAGCAGAGATCTCAGGGGTCTCTACGAGCAGTACTTC
>NA|TRBV9|TRBJ1-4|19|TRBD1
CASSVAAGTGILMDEKLFF
TGTGCCAGCAGCGTAGCCGCCGGGACAGGAATCCTCATGGATGAAAAACTGTTTTTT
>many|TRBV7-6|TRBJ2-3|12|NA
CASSPQTDTQYF
TGTGCCAGCAGCCCTCAGACAGATACGCAGTATTTT
>NA|TRBV20-1|TRBJ1-1|14|TRBD1
CSANLGGGNTEAFF
TGCAGTGCTAACCTAGGGGGCGGGAACACTGAAGCTTTCTTT
>many|TRBV2|TRBJ1-4|14|NA
CASNSGILAEKLFF
TGTGCCAGCAATTCCGGGATACTGGCTGAAAAACTGTTTTTT
>NA|TRBV5-1|TRBJ1-4|18|NA
CASSLGSGSAATNEKLFF
TGCGCCAGCAGCTTGGGTTCGGGGTCAGCCGCAACTAATGAAAAACTGTTTTTT
>NA|TRBV20-1|TRBJ2-3|15|NA
CSALRPASSTDTQYF
TGCAGTGCCTTAAGACCGGCATCTAGCACAGATACGCAGTATTTT
>NA|TRBV28|TRBJ2-2|15|NA
CASSFDDRTTGELFF
TGTGCCAGCAGCTTTGATGATCGGACCACCGGGGAGCTGTTTTTT
>NA|TRBV19|TRBJ2-6|15|NA
CASNLARSGANVLTF
TGTGCCAGTAATTTGGCCCGGAGTGGGGCCAACGTCCTGACTTTC
>NA|TRBV12-3/TRBV12-4|TRBJ1-2|14|NA
CASSSQQGGYGYTF
TGTGCCAGCAGTTCCCAACAGGGCGGGTACGGCTACACCTTC
>NA|TRBV6-6|TRBJ1-5|16|NA
CASRPYKTDLGQPQHF
TGTGCCAGCAGGCCCTACAAGACAGATTTGGGTCAGCCCCAGCATTTT
>many|TRBV7-2|TRBJ2-5|14|NA
CASSVGEGPETQYF
TGTGCCAGCAGCGTCGGAGAGGGTCCAGAGACCCAGTACTTC
>many|TRBV6-1|TRBJ1-2|16|NA
CASNEGGNEYIYGYTF
TGTGCCAGCAATGAGGGCGGAAATGAATATATCTATGGCTACACCTTC
>NA|TRBV3-1|TRBJ2-2|13|NA
CASSPVRGGELFF
TGTGCCAGCAGCCCCGTAAGGGGCGGGGAGCTGTTTTTT
>many|TRBV7-2|TRBJ1-4|16|NA
CASSLDHGRTNEKLFF
TGTGCCAGCAGCTTAGATCACGGCCGAACTAATGAAAAACTGTTTTTT
>few|TRBV18|TRBJ1-4|14|NA
CASSPPGLEEKLFF
TGTGCCAGCTCACCACCCGGGTTGGAGGAAAAACTGTTTTTT
>many|TRBV7-3|TRBJ1-2|13|NA
CASSPGTLYGYTF
TGTGCCAGCAGCCCCGGGACGTTATATGGCTACACCTTC
>few|TRBV6-2/TRBV6-3|TRBJ2-7|16|TRBD2
CASSRSSGVGSYEQYF
TGTGCCAGCAGCCGCTCTAGCGGGGTAGGATCCTACGAGCAGTACTTC
>NA|TRBV27|TRBJ1-1|17|NA
CASSLFKGRERDTEAFF
TGTGCCAGCAGTCTATTCAAGGGACGGGAGAGGGACACTGAAGCTTTCTTT
>few|TRBV7-9|TRBJ2-5|15|NA
CASSPMDGTGETQYF
TGTGCCAGCAGCCCCATGGACGGAACGGGAGAGACCCAGTACTTC
>NA|TRBV6-5|TRBJ2-5|16|NA
CASSSSLDRARETQYF
TGTGCCAGCAGTTCCTCCCTTGACCGGGCCCGGGAGACCCAGTACTTC
>few|TRBV20-1|TRBJ2-7|14|TRBD2
CSAKGLAGGYEQYF
TGCAGTGCCAAGGGACTAGCGGGGGGTTACGAGCAGTACTTC
>NA|TRBV3-1|TRBJ2-1|11|NA
CASSQRNEQFF
TGTGCCAGCAGCCAAAGGAATGAGCAGTTCTTC
>NA|TRBV20-1|TRBJ1-1|13|NA
CSANSGMNTEAFF
TGCAGTGCTAATTCAGGGATGAACACTGAAGCTTTCTTT
>many|TRBV6-2/TRBV6-3|TRBJ2-1|16|NA
CASSDRGASSPDEQFF
TGTGCCAGCAGTGACCGGGGGGCCTCTTCCCCCGATGAGCAGTTCTTC
>many|TRBV28|TRBJ2-1|17|TRBD2
CASIRTSGGPTYNEQFF
TGTGCCAGCATTAGGACTAGCGGGGGTCCTACGTACAATGAGCAGTTCTTC
>NA|TRBV19|TRBJ2-7|15|TRBD1
CASSSGDTGGYEQYF
TGTGCCAGTAGTAGTGGGGACACAGGGGGCTACGAGCAGTACTTC
>many|TRBV7-2|TRBJ1-5|15|NA
CASSSEGLANQPQHF
TGTGCCAGCAGCTCCGAGGGGCTAGCAAATCAGCCCCAGCATTTT
>many|TRBV7-2|TRBJ1-2|14|NA
CASNPDRQNGGYTF
TGTGCCAGCAATCCTGACAGGCAAAACGGTGGCTACACCTTC
>NA|TRBV7-9|TRBJ1-6|12|NA
CASSLMRAPLHF
TGTGCCAGCAGCTTAATGAGGGCACCCCTCCACTTT
>NA|TRBV2|TRBJ2-3|12|NA
CASSRETDTQYF
TGTGCCAGCAGCAGGGAGACAGATACGCAGTATTTT
>many|TRBV7-2|TRBJ2-5|16|TRBD2
CASSSGLAGGQETQYF
TGTGCCAGCAGCTCGGGACTAGCGGGGGGGCAGGAGACCCAGTACTTC
>few|TRBV20-1|TRBJ1-6|15|NA
CSASHPGSYNSPLHF
TGCAGTGCTAGTCACCCGGGATCCTATAATTCACCCCTCCACTTT
>NA|TRBV10-3|TRBJ2-5|14|TRBD1
CAISWTGGKETQYF
TGTGCCATCAGCTGGACAGGGGGCAAGGAGACCCAGTACTTC
>NA|TRBV4-3|TRBJ2-1|15|NA
CASSPQGGAYNEQFF
TGCGCCAGCAGCCCTCAGGGGGGGGCATACAATGAGCAGTTCTTC
>NA|TRBV12-3/TRBV12-4|TRBJ2-5|14|NA
CASSSPPGIETQYF
TGTGCCAGCAGTTCCCCCCCAGGGATAGAGACCCAGTACTTC
>many|TRBV7-8|TRBJ2-2|16|NA
CASSYPGQKNTGELFF
TGTGCCAGCAGCTACCCGGGACAAAAGAACACCGGGGAGCTGTTTTTT
>many|TRBV7-2|TRBJ1-1|14|TRBD1
CASSSGGSSTEAFF
TGTGCCAGCAGCTCAGGGGGGAGCTCCACTGAAGCTTTCTTT
>NA|TRBV27|TRBJ2-2|15|TRBD1
CASTMLGGAPGELFF
TGTGCCAGCACCATGTTAGGGGGCGCCCCCGGGGAGCTGTTTTTT